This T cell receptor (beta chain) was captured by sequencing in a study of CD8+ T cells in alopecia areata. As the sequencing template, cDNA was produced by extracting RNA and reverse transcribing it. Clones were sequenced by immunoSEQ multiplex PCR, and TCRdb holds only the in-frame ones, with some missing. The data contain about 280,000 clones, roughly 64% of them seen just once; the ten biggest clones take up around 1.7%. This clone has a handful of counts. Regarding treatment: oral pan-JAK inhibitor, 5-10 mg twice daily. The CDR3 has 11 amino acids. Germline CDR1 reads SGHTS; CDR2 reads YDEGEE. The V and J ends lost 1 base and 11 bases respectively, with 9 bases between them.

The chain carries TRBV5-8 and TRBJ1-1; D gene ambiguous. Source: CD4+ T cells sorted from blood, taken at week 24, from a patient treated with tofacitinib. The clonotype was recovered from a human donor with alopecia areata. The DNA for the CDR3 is TGTGCCAGCAGCTTGAGGACCATGGCTTTCTTT. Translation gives CASSLRTMAFF. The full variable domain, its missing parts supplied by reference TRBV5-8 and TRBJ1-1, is EAGVTQSPTHLIKTRGQQATLRCSPISGHTSVYWYQQALGLGLQFLLWYDEGEERNRGNFPPRFSGRQFPNYSSELNVNALELEDSALYLCASSLRTMAFFGQGTRLTVV.